These 30 T cell receptor beta chains came from one sample sequenced in a study of shared clonotypes between healthy human individuals. Using immunoSEQ multiplex PCR, the repertoire was profiled, and TCRdb retains in-frame clones only, with some absent. The profile shows 2 million to 2.5 million clones, roughly 90% of them singletons. Material: naive CD4+ T cells from PBMCs. Subset meaning: CD45RA+ positively selected. The receptors come from a young man in good health. Some clones in this sample may be carry-over from other donors' samples.

The rearrangement joins TRBV5-1 to TRBJ1-2; D might be TRBD1 (5 bases). Trimming stripped 3 bases from V and 6 bases from J, with 24 bases between. Germline lookup yields CDR1 SGHRS and CDR2 YFSETQ. The CDR3 sequence is 17 residues long. The CDR3 DNA follows: TGCGCCAGCAGCTCCGGAGGGCAGGGCCGCACCCTCCATGGCTACACCTTC. Amino acid sequence: CASSSGGQGRTLHGYTF.

Here the CDR3 DNA reads TGCGCCAGCAGCCAAGAAGGGTCTACTATAGCCAAAAACATTCAGTACTTC. Amino acid sequence: CASSQEGSTIAKNIQYF. The chain couples TRBV4-3 to TRBJ2-4; D is unclear. Between the trimmed V and J ends, which lost 0 bases and 0 bases, there was a span of 12 bases. CDR1 is LGHNA, CDR2 YSLEER, per germline. This CDR3 has 17 residues.

The chain is built from TRBV18 and TRBJ2-7, with D possibly matching TRBD2 (5 bases). The CDR3 is made up of 13 amino acids. CDR1 is KGHSH and CDR2 is LQKENI in the germline V gene. V shed 8 bases and J shed 3 bases, with 14 bases lying between them. The CDR3 loop is CASLLGSGYEQYF. CDR3 nucleotide sequence: TGTGCCAGCCTACTGGGGAGCGGCTACGAGCAGTACTTC.

The V and J genes are TRBV28 and TRBJ2-1; possible D gene TRBD2, 5 bases. The germline V and J ends were trimmed by 6 bases and 3 bases, with 15 bases remaining between them. Germline CDR1 reads MDHEN; CDR2 reads SYDVKM. The CDR3 length is 15 residues. DNA for the CDR3: TGTGCCAGCAGCCCGGGGAATTTACTCTACAATGAGCAGTTCTTC. This translates into CASSPGNLLYNEQFF.

V and J are TRBV10-3 and TRBJ2-5, with 9 nucleotides matching TRBD1. CDR1 is ENHRY and CDR2 is SYGVKD in the germline V gene. Unmatched junction bases numbered 17, after V lost 2 bases and J lost 1 base. The CDR3 is 20 residues long. Written as DNA, the CDR3 is TGTGCCATCAGTGAGCCGACCATACCGGGACAGGGATCCCTCCAAGAGACCCAGTACTTC. Amino acid sequence: CAISEPTIPGQGSLQETQYF.

Here the CDR3 reads CASRSQGRVWNEQYF. CDR3 coding DNA: TGTGCCAGCAGGTCCCAGGGGAGGGTATGGAACGAGCAGTACTTC. The chain couples TRBV25-1 to TRBJ2-7; the D gene is possibly TRBD2 (7 bases). Germline CDR1 is MGHDK and CDR2 is SYGVNS. CDR3 length: 15 residues. Deletions cut 6 bases from V and 5 bases from J, with 20 bases between.

The V and J genes are TRBV28 and TRBJ1-5; D remains ambiguous. The CDR3 is 15 residues long. CDR1 and CDR2 from the germline V gene are MDHEN and SYDVKM. The V end lost 3 bases, the J end lost 0 bases, and 9 bases lay between the germline ends. CDR3 region: CASSFGDHSNQPQHF. CDR3 sequence (DNA): TGTGCCAGCAGTTTTGGAGACCATAGCAATCAGCCCCAGCATTTT.

The chain links TRBV19 to TRBJ1-1, with D possibly matching TRBD1 (6 bases). This CDR3 is built from 17 residues. CDR1 is LNHDA and CDR2 is SQIVND in the germline V gene (reference sequence). V was cut by 5 bases and J by 5 bases, with 24 bases left in between. CDR3 in DNA: TGTGCCAGTAGTGGCTCCGGGACACTGGTATTGGGGACTGAAGCTTTCTTT. Translating it yields CASSGSGTLVLGTEAFF.

This clone was observed a single time. This chain links TRBV5-1 with TRBJ2-3; tentatively, D is TRBD2 (6 bases). The CDR3 sequence is 16 residues long. The germline CDR1 and CDR2 sequences are SGHRS and YFSETQ. The V and J ends lost 0 bases and 1 base respectively, with 12 bases between them. CDR3 protein: CASSLVPSAGTDTQYF. The CDR3 DNA reads as TGCGCCAGCAGCTTGGTGCCTAGCGCGGGCACAGATACGCAGTATTTT.

This chain connects TRBV5-4 to TRBJ2-7; D remains unclear. Trimming removed 4 bases from V and 4 bases from J, with 18 bases in between. Germline V lookup: CDR1 SGHNT, CDR2 YYREEE (reference sequence). The CDR3 extends over 15 amino acids. The CDR3 nucleotides read TGTGCCAGCAGCCCTCCCGGGCTTAGTTTGTACGAGCAGTACTTC. Its protein product is CASSPPGLSLYEQYF.

The chain is built from TRBV30 and TRBJ2-1; D call uncertain. V lost 2 bases and J 6 bases, leaving 11 bases between the germline ends. The CDR3 has 13 residues. Germline V lookup: CDR1 GTSNPN, CDR2 SVGIG (reference sequence). As DNA, the CDR3 is TGTGCCTGGAGTAACAGCGTTGGCAATGAGCAGTTCTTC. This sequence encodes CAWSNSVGNEQFF.

In this sample, this clone turned up once. The J gene is TRBJ1-5, the V gene TRBV28; D remains unclear. Germline-derived CDR1 and CDR2 are MDHEN and SYDVKM. V gave up 7 bases and J gave up 4 bases, with 11 bases separating them. The CDR3 has 13 amino acids. CDR3 protein: CASTGGPNQPQHF. The CDR3 DNA is TGTGCCAGCACAGGAGGCCCAAATCAGCCCCAGCATTTT.

With respect to this clone: Other nucleotide sequences from this sample produce the same CDR3. The chain carries TRBV9 and TRBJ2-6, with a weak D call TRBD2 (5 bases). Germline CDR1 reads SGDLS; CDR2 reads YYNGEE. The ends were cut back, 1 base at V and 1 base at J, with 6 bases in the middle. The CDR3 runs 15 residues. This chain's CDR3 is CASSVRGSGANVLTF. The CDR3 DNA follows: TGTGCCAGCAGCGTACGGGGATCTGGGGCCAACGTCCTGACTTTC.

The chain couples TRBV9 to TRBJ2-5; D is ambiguous. The CDR3 spans 16 residues. Germline CDR1 SGDLS, CDR2 YYNGEE. V shed 3 bases and J shed 0 bases, with 15 bases lying between them. As DNA, the CDR3 is TGTGCCAGCAGCGCCACACCGGCCCCGTACCAAGAGACCCAGTACTTC. Translating it yields CASSATPAPYQETQYF.

The chain combines TRBV11-3 with TRBJ2-2; 12 nucleotides match TRBD2. The germline V gene has CDR1 SGHNT and CDR2 YENEEA. V gave up 6 bases and J gave up 5 bases; unmatched junction bases: 7. The CDR3 is 16 amino acids. CDR3 DNA: TGTGCCAGCAGTTACCGCGGGACTAGCGGGACCGGGGAGCTGTTTTTT. This codes for CASSYRGTSGTGELFF.

Worth noting for this clone: Other DNA sequences in the sample encode the same CDR3. The chain uses TRBV7-9 and TRBJ2-5; D could derive from TRBD1 or TRBD2 (5 bases each). Germline values: CDR1 SEHNR, CDR2 FQNEAQ (reference sequence). The V end lost 3 bases, the J end lost 4 bases, and 12 bases lay between the germline ends. The CDR3 is 14 residues long. CDR3 bases: TGTGCCAGCAGCTTGCAGGGTGCGGGAGAGACCCAGTACTTC. It specifies CASSLQGAGETQYF.

This sequence joins TRBV6-1 and TRBJ1-3, with TRBD1 matching over 8 bases. The CDR3 covers 14 residues. The trim removed 11 bases at V and 5 bases at J, leaving 11 bases unmatched. In germline, CDR1 is MNHNS, CDR2 SASEGT. CDR3 nucleotides: TGTGCCGCCACTGCGACAGGGGAAAGAAACACCATATATTTT. Translated, it gives CAATATGERNTIYF.

The chain couples TRBV28 to TRBJ2-7; the match to TRBD2 covers 9 bases. Germline CDR1 MDHEN, CDR2 SYDVKM. The CDR3 covers 14 residues. The J segment lost 3 bases and the V segment lost 8 bases, leaving 8 bases of the junction unmatched. Written as DNA, the CDR3 is TGTGCCAGCTTACGCGGGAGGGCCCTCTACGAGCAGTACTTC. This codes for CASLRGRALYEQYF. Using reference TRBV28 and TRBJ2-7 for the parts outside the CDR3, the full variable domain is DVKVTQSSRYLVKRTGEKVFLECVQDMDHENMFWYRQDPGLGLRLIYFSYDVKMKEKGDIPEGYSVSREKKERFSLILESASTNQTSMYLCASLRGRALYEQYFGPGTRLTVT.

This clone was recorded only once. The chain has TRBV11-2 and TRBJ1-3; D is unclear. This CDR3 is 13 amino acids long. The V gene's germline CDR1 is SGHAT and CDR2 FQNNGV. The ends were cut back, 4 bases at V and 0 bases at J, with 4 bases in the middle. The CDR3 DNA is TGTGCCAGCAGCTGGAGCTCTGGAAACACCATATATTTT. Translating gives CASSWSSGNTIYF.

This sequence joins TRBV7-3 and TRBJ1-4, with no clear D. CDR3 length: 13 residues. V lost 5 bases and J 5 bases, leaving 9 bases between the germline ends. The germline V gene has CDR1 SGHTA and CDR2 FQGTGA. As DNA, the CDR3 is TGTGCCAGCAGCGGCCGGGCAAATGAAAAACTGTTTTTT. Residues: CASSGRANEKLFF.

The chain joins TRBV5-1 to TRBJ2-7; 11 positions match TRBD2. Unmatched junction bases numbered 10, after V lost 0 bases and J lost 2 bases. This CDR3 is 18 amino acids long. Germline V CDR1 and CDR2: SGHRS, YFSETQ. This CDR3 is CASSLVTIAGGPPYEQYF. CDR3 nucleotide sequence: TGCGCCAGCAGCTTGGTAACCATAGCGGGAGGGCCCCCCTACGAGCAGTACTTC.

The CDR3 sequence: CASSPGVSIDGKLFF. The CDR3 DNA follows: TGTGCCAGCTCACCAGGTGTGTCAATTGATGGAAAACTGTTTTTT. This rearrangement joins TRBV18 to TRBJ1-4, with D unresolved. This CDR3 comprises 15 residues. V lost 2 bases to trimming and J lost 10 bases, with 17 bases between them. Germline CDR1 reads KGHSH; CDR2 reads LQKENI.

This clone was found once. This chain uses TRBV5-4 with TRBJ2-5, with unresolved D. Germline loops: CDR1 SGHNT, CDR2 YYREEE (reference sequence). With 2 bases removed from V and 0 bases from J, the gap between germline ends came to 5 bases. This CDR3 has 13 residues. In nucleotides, the CDR3 is TGTGCCAGCAGCTTTGGGAACCAAGAGACCCAGTACTTC. Protein product: CASSFGNQETQYF.

This clone came up a few times. The sample carries other DNA sequences with the same CDR3. The chain employs TRBV2 and TRBJ2-7; tentatively, D is TRBD2 (5 bases). V lost 5 bases to trimming and J lost 2 bases, with 7 bases between them. Germline lookup yields CDR1 SNHLY and CDR2 FYNNEI. There are 12 residues in the CDR3. The CDR3 is CASSSGTYEQYF. DNA of the CDR3: TGTGCCAGCAGTTCCGGGACCTACGAGCAGTACTTC.

V gene TRBV6-1 combines with J gene TRBJ1-2; D not certain. Trimming removed 5 bases at V and 8 bases at J, with 12 bases between. This CDR3 is 12 amino acids long. CDR1 MNHNS and CDR2 SASEGT come from the germline V gene. For the CDR3, the DNA is TGTGCCAGCAGTTTCCGACAAGGGGGCTACACCTTC. Residues: CASSFRQGGYTF.

This clone was observed a single time. The CDR3 loop is CASSPYSYNEQFF. The CDR3 DNA reads TGTGCCAGTAGCCCTTATTCCTACAATGAGCAGTTCTTC. This chain links TRBV19 with TRBJ2-1, with D unresolved. Between the trimmed V and J ends, which lost 6 bases and 1 base, there was a span of 7 bases. The CDR3 runs to 13 residues. The germline V gene has CDR1 LNHDA and CDR2 SQIVND (reference sequence).

The chain joins TRBV11-2 to TRBJ2-1; 14 nucleotides agree with TRBD2. V was pared by 5 bases and J by 5 bases, with 5 bases of the junction left unmatched. The CDR3 runs to 16 residues. From germline, CDR1 is SGHAT and CDR2 FQNNGV. The chain's CDR3 is CASSARLAGGNNEQFF. The CDR3, as DNA: TGTGCCAGCAGCGCCCGACTAGCGGGAGGGAACAATGAGCAGTTCTTC.

The chain combines TRBV25-1 with TRBJ2-5; D is unresolved. Trimming left V 7 bases short and J 2 bases short, with 14 bases between. The CDR3 length is 14 residues. Germline V CDR1 and CDR2: MGHDK, SYGVNS. CDR3 coding DNA: TGTGCCAGCACCCCAGGCGGCTTTCAAGAGACCCAGTACTTC. This gives the protein CASTPGGFQETQYF.

The chain couples TRBV19 to TRBJ2-4; D is unclear. Germline values: CDR1 LNHDA, CDR2 SQIVND (reference sequence). The CDR3 has 12 amino acids. The germline V and J ends were trimmed by 0 bases and 13 bases, with 10 bases remaining between them. For the CDR3, the DNA is TGTGCCAGTAGTATAGATACGACGGCCCAGTACTTC. It encodes CASSIDTTAQYF.

The chain is built from TRBV6-6 and TRBJ2-6; D is unclear. Per germline, CDR1 MNHNY and CDR2 SVGAGI (reference sequence). CDR3 size: 15 residues. The V end lost 6 bases, the J end lost 0 bases, and 9 bases lay between the germline ends. The CDR3 region has the DNA TGTGCCAGCAGCCAAGAGCGCTCTGGGGCCAACGTCCTGACTTTC. Translating it yields CASSQERSGANVLTF.